This is a list of T cell receptor beta chains from one sample in a study of blood T cell repertoires in COVID-19. Some clones are missing from TCRdb's copy, which holds only in-frame ones; the method was immunoSEQ multiplex PCR. The sample includes roughly 20,000 clones, 79% seen only once; the top ten take around three fifths. The sample comprised peripheral blood. Receptors originate from an elderly man with acute or convalescent COVID-19. The CDR3 runs from the conserved cysteine through the conserved F or W. The D gene is left open where the match is weak. Size tells how often a clone was seen (once, few, many) or the class of an expanded clone, and some rows leave it out.

.	.	TRBV9	TRBJ2-7	TGTGCCAGCAGCGTAGGACAGCCGAGCTCCTACGAGCAGTACTTC	CASSVGQPSSYEQYF
.	.	TRBV21-1	TRBJ2-3	TGTGCCAGCAGCAATCAGACTAGCCCTTGCACAGATACGCAGTATTTT	CASSNQTSPCTDTQYF
few	.	TRBV6-5	TRBJ1-1	TGTGCCAGCAGTCAACAGGGCGCCACTGAAGCTTTCTTT	CASSQQGATEAFF
.	.	TRBV5-1	TRBJ1-1	TGCGCCAGCAGCACTGACACTCAACGGAACACTGAAGCTTTCTTT	CASSTDTQRNTEAFF
once	.	TRBV7-2	TRBJ2-7	TGTGCCAGCAGCTTATCCCCCCACAGCTCCTACGAGCAGTACTTC	CASSLSPHSSYEQYF
once	TRBD1	TRBV6-5	TRBJ2-2	TGTGCCAGCAGTCCGGGACAGGGGTGGATGGGGGAGCTGTTTTTT	CASSPGQGWMGELFF
.	.	TRBV6-5	TRBJ2-6	TGTGCCAGCAGCCCAGGAAGCTCTGGGGCCAACGTCCTGACTTTC	CASSPGSSGANVLTF
.	TRBD2	TRBV27	TRBJ2-3	TGTGCCAGCAGTTTTACCCCGGGAGGGCCAGCAGATACGCAGTATTTT	CASSFTPGGPADTQYF
.	TRBD1	TRBV11-3	TRBJ2-3	TGTGCCAGCAGCCGTACAGGGGGCAGTAGCACAGATACGCAGTATTTT	CASSRTGGSSTDTQYF
few	TRBD2	TRBV10-2	TRBJ2-5	TGCGCCAGCAGTGAGTCATCCACAGCGGGAGTCGAGACCCAGTACTTC	CASSESSTAGVETQYF
.	.	TRBV11-2	TRBJ1-4	TGTGCCAGCACCTCGTTCCGATTTGGAGCAACTAATGAAAAACTGTTTTTT	CASTSFRFGATNEKLFF
.	TRBD1	TRBV6-4	TRBJ1-2	TGTGCCAGCAGTAAAACAGCGACAGGGGTGGACTATGGCTACACCTTC	CASSKTATGVDYGYTF
.	.	TRBV5-4	TRBJ1-3	TGTGCCAGCAGCCTTAGGGGATCTGGAAACACCATATATTTT	CASSLRGSGNTIYF
.	.	TRBV5-1	TRBJ2-1	TGCGCCAGCAGCTTGGAAGCGAGACAGTTCTTC	CASSLEARQFF
.	TRBD2	TRBV6-5	TRBJ2-2	TGTGCCAGCAGCCCACTAGCGGGGGGGACCGGGGAGCTGTTTTTT	CASSPLAGGTGELFF
.	TRBD2	TRBV19	TRBJ2-1	TGTGCCAGCAGTTATCGGACTACCGGGACTAGTAACGGCAATGAGCAGTTCTTC	CASSYRTTGTSNGNEQFF
.	TRBD1	TRBV29-1	TRBJ2-7	TGCAGCGTTAAAACCGGGACAGGGGCAACCTACGAGCAGTACTTC	CSVKTGTGATYEQYF
few	.	TRBV11-2	TRBJ2-3	TGTGCCAGCAGCCGCACATCGTCAGATACGCAGTATTTT	CASSRTSSDTQYF
.	.	TRBV6-1	TRBJ1-5	TGTGCCAGCAGTGAAAATGCAGGGGCAAGGCAGCCCCAGCATTTT	CASSENAGARQPQHF
.	.	TRBV14	TRBJ1-2	TGTGCCAGCAGCCCGCATATGGCAGCGGGAGGCTACACCTTC	CASSPHMAAGGYTF
.	.	TRBV3-1/TRBV3-2	TRBJ1-2	TGTGCCAGCAGCCAAGTGGAGGCCAGACCTCTTAACTATGGCTACACCTTC	CASSQVEARPLNYGYTF
once	TRBD2	TRBV11-3	TRBJ2-1	TGTGCCAGCAGCCCAGGACTAGCGCAATACAATGAGCAGTTCTTC	CASSPGLAQYNEQFF
.	TRBD1	TRBV6-6	TRBJ1-1	TGTGCCAGCAGAGGGGACAGCCCTACTGAAGCTTTCTTT	CASRGDSPTEAFF
.	.	TRBV5-1	TRBJ2-3	TGCGCCAGCAGCTCTAATACAGGGCCCTCTAGCACAGATACGCAGTATTTT	CASSSNTGPSSTDTQYF
.	TRBD2	TRBV5-3	TRBJ2-7	TGTGCCAGAAGCCACGCGGGGGGTAGCCACGAGCAGTACTTC	CARSHAGGSHEQYF
.	TRBD2	TRBV27	TRBJ2-1	TGTGCCAGCAGTTTGGGACTAGCGGGAGGTCTGCGGCAGTTCTTC	CASSLGLAGGLRQFF
.	.	TRBV21-1	TRBJ2-7	TGTGCCAGCAGCGGAAGCGGGACTAGCGGGAGTAGCCCCTCCCACTACGAGCAGTACTTC	CASSGSGTSGSSPSHYEQYF
.	TRBD2	TRBV24-1	TRBJ2-1	TGTGCCACCAGTGATCCCGGGACTAGTAATGAGCAGTTCTTC	CATSDPGTSNEQFF
.	.	TRBV9	TRBJ1-2	TGTGCCAGCAGCGTAGACTCCCGGACACTGAATGGCTACACCTTC	CASSVDSRTLNGYTF
.	TRBD1	TRBV19	TRBJ2-2	TGTGCCAGTAGTAATCAAGGGACAGGGGCCGGGGAGCTGTTTTTT	CASSNQGTGAGELFF
.	TRBD2	TRBV9	TRBJ2-1	TGTGCCAGCGAGCGGGAGGATGAGCAGTTCTTC	CASEREDEQFF
.	.	TRBV6-5	TRBJ2-2	TGTGCCAGTGGGACTGAACCTACCGGGGAGCTGTTTTTT	CASGTEPTGELFF
few	.	TRBV7-3	TRBJ2-7	TGTGCCAGCAGCTTAGATTCCGGGGTTAGTCTACCGGTTCGCTACGAGCAGTACTTC	CASSLDSGVSLPVRYEQYF
.	.	TRBV28	TRBJ1-2	TGTGCCAGCAGTTTATACCCCACGGTAGAAGGCTACACCTTC	CASSLYPTVEGYTF
.	TRBD2	TRBV6-5	TRBJ2-1	TGTGCCAGCGCAAGCGGGAGGGTCCATGAGCAGTTCTTC	CASASGRVHEQFF
.	.	TRBV6-1	TRBJ1-5	TGTGCCAGCAGTGAGCTACAGGGTAATCAGCCCCAGCATTTT	CASSELQGNQPQHF
.	.	TRBV9	TRBJ1-2	TGTGCCAGCAGGGGATTAACAGGGACCTATGGCTACACCTTC	CASRGLTGTYGYTF
.	TRBD2	TRBV6-2/TRBV6-3	TRBJ2-3	TGTGCCAGCAGTCCCAGACTAGCGGGAGTAGGAGATACGCAGTATTTT	CASSPRLAGVGDTQYF
.	TRBD2	TRBV18	TRBJ2-3	TGTGCCAGCACGGGCCACGGGAGGGATACGCAGTATTTT	CASTGHGRDTQYF
.	TRBD1	TRBV9	TRBJ1-4	TGTGCCAGCAGCGTAGGAGGGGGCCCCTTGAATAAACTGTTTTTT	CASSVGGGPLNKLFF
.	TRBD1	TRBV7-9	TRBJ1-2	TGTGCCAGCAGCAAGGGGGAAACATTAGGGGGCAATGGCTACACCTTC	CASSKGETLGGNGYTF
medium-sized	TRBD2	TRBV7-2	TRBJ2-5	TGTGCCAGCAGCCCCAGCGGGAGGGTGGAGACCCAGTACTTC	CASSPSGRVETQYF
.	TRBD2	TRBV14	TRBJ2-1	TGTGCCAGCAGCCCGACTAGCGGGAGAGGTCGAGGCAATGAGCAGTTCTTC	CASSPTSGRGRGNEQFF
.	TRBD1	TRBV4-3	TRBJ1-2	TGCGCCAGCAGCCAAGACACGCCACGGGACAGGGACAGATTCTATGGCTACACCTTC	CASSQDTPRDRDRFYGYTF